This TCR beta chain originates from a study of T-cell memory formation after mild COVID-19. The study, taken as a whole, reports: A balance of CD4 and CD8 characterized clones contracting day 15 to 85, whereas later expanders leaned CD4+. The appearance of some responding clones in pre-infection memory suggested that cross-reactive memory joined. Shrinking CD4+ clones resided mostly in CM and EM, and CD8+ ones in EMRA.

This clonotype was counted between two and nine times. Its antigen is currently unknown. Barcoded TCR alpha and TCR beta cDNA libraries with UMIs came from 5'RACE using constant-segment primers. TCRdb reprocessed the 5' RACE reads via MiXCR and lists one record per CDR3 protein. The data contain a few hundred thousand distinct CDR3 sequences, 28% of them singletons. The sample was PBMCs or a T cell subset sorted from them (not recorded which). The receptor comes from an adult woman who had mild COVID-19 (a few samples of this study predate the infection). Cell type and time point are not known.

CDR3 in DNA: TGTGCCAGTAGATTGATGGCAAGGGGAACTAATGAAAAACTGTTTTTT. As protein: CASRLMARGTNEKLFF. The rearrangement links TRBV19 to TRBJ1-4, with D perhaps matching TRBD1 (5 bases). Germline loops: CDR1 LNHDA, CDR2 SQIVND (reference sequence). This CDR3 has 16 residues. Trimming cost V 6 bases and J 1 base, with 15 bases left between them.